One and the same sample provided the 22 T cell receptor beta chains below, sequenced in a study of blood T cell repertoires in COVID-19. Repertoires were generated with immunoSEQ multiplex PCR, while TCRdb's copy carries only in-frame clones and drops some. The sample yields around 140,000 clones, about three quarters seen once. Source material: peripheral blood. The receptors shown here come from a woman older than 75 with active or convalescent COVID-19.

V gene TRBV6-1 combines with J gene TRBJ2-1; the match to TRBD2 covers 8 bases. CDR3 length: 16 amino acids. The junction had 9 bases not matched to a gene; V was cut back by 4 bases and J by 4 bases. Germline CDR1 reads MNHNS; CDR2 reads SASEGT. DNA for the CDR3: TGTGCCAGCAGTGGGATACTAGCGGCCCCTTACAATGAGCAGTTCTTC. Translating it yields CASSGILAAPYNEQFF.

The CDR3 DNA reads as TGCGCCAGCAGCTCCTTTGAGGGGGCTGAGCAGTTCTTC. Residues: CASSSFEGAEQFF. V is TRBV5-1 and J is TRBJ2-1; TRBD1 matches at 7 bases. Germline V gene sequence: CDR1 SGHRS, CDR2 YFSETQ. Trimming removed 3 bases from V and 9 bases from J; junction bases left unmatched: 6. The CDR3 is 13 amino acids.

This clone showed up just a few times. V and J are TRBV13 and TRBJ1-6; 7 nucleotides agree with TRBD1. CDR3 size: 16 residues. Germline V lookup: CDR1 PRHDT, CDR2 FYEKMQ (reference sequence). The trim removed 5 bases at V and 4 bases at J, leaving 8 bases unmatched. In DNA, the CDR3 is TGTGCCAGCAGCGTCAATACGGGACAGTATAATTCACCCCTCCACTTT. This codes for CASSVNTGQYNSPLHF.

The rearrangement joins TRBV2 to TRBJ1-2; 8 bases fit TRBD1. The CDR3 has 16 amino acids. Trimming removed 6 bases from V and 5 bases from J; junction bases left unmatched: 14. Germline assignment: CDR1 SNHLY and CDR2 FYNNEI. The CDR3 DNA reads TGTGCCAGCAGGTTCGCAGGGGGCATAGGGGCATATGGCTACACCTTC. It encodes CASRFAGGIGAYGYTF.

This clone was picked up one time. The gene calls are TRBV2 and TRBJ2-4; 7 bases are a match to TRBD1. The CDR3 is 14 residues long. CDR1 is SNHLY, CDR2 FYNNEI, per germline. V trimming: 5 bases; J trimming: 1 base; junction bases outside the gene matches: 2. The CDR3 DNA is TGTGCCAGCAGTAAACAGGGGGCCAAAAACATTCAGTACTTC. It is translated as CASSKQGAKNIQYF.

This sequence joins TRBV28 and TRBJ1-1, with D tentatively TRBD1 (6 bases). From germline, CDR1 is MDHEN and CDR2 SYDVKM. Trimming stripped 8 bases from V and 1 base from J, with 17 bases between. This CDR3 comprises 15 residues. The CDR3 sequence is CASAQGRGRNTEAFF. CDR3 DNA sequence: TGTGCCAGCGCCCAGGGGAGAGGTAGGAACACTGAAGCTTTCTTT.

This clone showed up just a few times. The chain has TRBV29-1 and TRBJ1-2, with D uncertain. CDR3 length: 12 residues. The ends were cut back, 4 bases at V and 8 bases at J, with 14 bases in the middle. Per germline, CDR1 SQVTM and CDR2 ANQGSEA. CDR3 residues: CSVVEGSSGYTF. CDR3 sequence (DNA): TGCAGCGTTGTGGAGGGTTCTAGCGGCTACACCTTC.

This chain joins TRBV7-2 and TRBJ1-4; the match to TRBD1 covers 8 bases. Germline V gene lookup returns CDR1 SGHTA and CDR2 FQGNSA. This CDR3 contains 14 residues. J was trimmed by 6 bases and V by 4 bases; bases with no gene match: 4. The CDR3 is CASSSDRVDEKLFF. The CDR3 DNA follows: TGTGCCAGCAGCTCGGACAGGGTAGATGAAAAACTGTTTTTT.

This clone was detected once. This sequence joins TRBV28 and TRBJ1-5; weak D call: TRBD1 (5 bases). From germline, CDR1 is MDHEN and CDR2 SYDVKM. CDR3 length equals 16 residues. V was trimmed by 7 bases and J by 7 bases, leaving 23 bases between them. The DNA of the CDR3 is TGTGCCAGCACCCCCAGAGGGAGGGGCGGGGGGCAGCCCCAGCATTTT. It encodes CASTPRGRGGGQPQHF. Complete variable domain (other parts from reference TRBV28 and TRBJ1-5): DVKVTQSSRYLVKRTGEKVFLECVQDMDHENMFWYRQDPGLGLRLIYFSYDVKMKEKGDIPEGYSVSREKKERFSLILESASTNQTSMYLCASTPRGRGGGQPQHFGDGTRLSIL.

V gene TRBV5-4 combines with J gene TRBJ2-3, with D tentatively TRBD2 (7 bases). From germline, CDR1 is SGHNT and CDR2 YYREEE (reference sequence). The V and J ends lost 3 bases and 4 bases respectively, with 21 bases between them. The CDR3 consists of 17 residues. The CDR3, as DNA: TGTGCCAGCAGCTCTGGGGCGGCCAGGGGAGGGGCAGATACGCAGTATTTT. Its protein is CASSSGAARGGADTQYF. The complete variable domain, with remaining parts taken from reference TRBV5-4 and TRBJ2-3, reads ETGVTQSPTHLIKTRGQQVTLRCSSQSGHNTVSWYQQALGQGPQFIFQYYREEENGRGNFPPRFSGLQFPNYSSELNVNALELDDSALYLCASSSGAARGGADTQYFGPGTRLTVL.

The chain links TRBV3-1 (or the pseudogene TRBV3-2) to TRBJ2-5, with 9 bases aligning to TRBD2. V lost 3 bases to trimming and J lost 1 base; unmatched junction nucleotides: 3. The CDR3 runs 15 residues. Per the germline V gene, CDR1 is LGHDT and CDR2 is YNNKEL (reference sequence). The CDR3 bases are TGTGCCAGCAGCCAGAGCGGGGGGACCCAAGAGACCCAGTACTTC. Its translation: CASSQSGGTQETQYF.

The chain links TRBV5-4 to TRBJ2-7; 9 bases are a match to TRBD2. V lost 0 bases, J lost 3 bases, and 4 bases stayed unmatched. This CDR3 region has 15 residues. CDR1 is SGHNT and CDR2 is YYREEE in the germline V gene (reference sequence). The DNA of the CDR3 is TGTGCCAGCAGCTTGGGACTAGCGGAACTCTACGAGCAGTACTTC. Its protein product is CASSLGLAELYEQYF.

The CDR3 spells CATAGSGQRDQETQYF. The CDR3 nucleotides read TGTGCCACCGCGGGGTCGGGGCAGCGCGACCAAGAGACCCAGTACTTC. The gene calls are TRBV24-1 and TRBJ2-5, with a possible D match to TRBD2 (6 bases). CDR3 length equals 16 residues. The germline V and J ends were trimmed by 9 bases and 0 bases, with 19 bases remaining between them. From germline, CDR1 is KGHDR and CDR2 SFDVKD.

The chain recombines TRBV20-1 with TRBJ2-1; the match to TRBD1 covers 7 bases. Trimming at V came to 3 bases and at J to 0 bases, leaving 2 bases not matched to a gene. The CDR3 covers 14 residues. Germline lookup yields CDR1 DFQATT and CDR2 SNEGSKA (reference sequence). The CDR3 here is CSASGTASYNEQFF. CDR3 nucleotides: TGCAGTGCTAGTGGGACAGCCTCCTACAATGAGCAGTTCTTC.

The V call is TRBV28, the J call TRBJ2-1; D remains unclear. The V end was cut by 6 bases, the J end by 13 bases, with 13 bases between. This CDR3 is 11 amino acids long. From germline, CDR1 is MDHEN and CDR2 SYDVKM. CDR3 sequence reads: CASSSPGYQFF. CDR3 coding DNA: TGTGCCAGCAGCTCCCCCGGTTACCAGTTCTTC.

V gene TRBV6-5 combines with J gene TRBJ1-1; the match to TRBD1 covers 7 bases. This CDR3 comprises 15 residues. Germline values: CDR1 MNHEY, CDR2 SVGAGI. The V segment lost 9 bases and the J segment 0 bases; nucleotides outside the gene matches: 10. Here the CDR3 reads CASGGQAELNTEAFF. The CDR3 nucleotides read TGTGCCAGTGGAGGACAGGCTGAGTTGAACACTGAAGCTTTCTTT.

This chain links TRBV27 with TRBJ2-1; 8 nucleotides line up with TRBD1. The germline V gene has CDR1 MNHEY and CDR2 SMNVEV (reference sequence). The CDR3 totals 15 residues. Trimming removed 5 bases from V and 5 bases from J; junction bases left unmatched: 8. In DNA form, the CDR3 reads TGTGCCAGCAGTAATACAGGGGGTCACGACAATGAGCAGTTCTTC. Translating gives CASSNTGGHDNEQFF.

The chain uses TRBV3-1 (or the pseudogene TRBV3-2) and TRBJ2-1; D not certain. This CDR3 is built from 14 residues. V lost 5 bases to trimming and J lost 5 bases, with 13 bases between them. The germline V gene encodes CDR1 LGHDT and CDR2 YNNKEL (reference sequence). CDR3 residues: CASSKIGWDNEQFF. CDR3 nucleotide sequence: TGTGCCAGCAGCAAAATCGGGTGGGACAATGAGCAGTTCTTC.

The rearrangement uses TRBV7-9 and TRBJ2-7, with no clear D. The CDR3 contains 13 residues. Trimming removed 0 bases from V and 7 bases from J, with 10 bases in between. In germline, CDR1 is SEHNR, CDR2 FQNEAQ (reference sequence). CDR3 residues: CASSLARSDEQYF. For the CDR3, the DNA is TGTGCCAGCAGCTTAGCGAGGTCTGATGAGCAGTACTTC.

The chain recombines TRBV6-5 with TRBJ1-1; D is possibly TRBD1 (6 bases). This CDR3 spans 13 amino acids. CDR1 and CDR2 (germline): MNHEY, SVGAGI. The V gene lost 7 bases and the J gene lost 6 bases, with 15 bases spanning the gap. CDR3 residues: CASNNGGGAEAFF. CDR3 coding DNA: TGTGCCAGCAATAATGGGGGCGGCGCTGAAGCTTTCTTT.

The chain recombines TRBV7-2 with TRBJ1-2; D unresolved. Per the germline V gene, CDR1 is SGHTA and CDR2 is FQGNSA. This CDR3 has 13 residues. V shed 2 bases and J shed 4 bases, with 8 bases lying between them. The DNA of the CDR3 is TGTGCCAGCAGCTTACTGTCGGGCTATGGCTACACCTTC. This gives the protein CASSLLSGYGYTF.

The CDR3 sequence: CASSQFRQGESPLHF. The CDR3 region has the DNA TGTGCCAGCAGCCAGTTTCGACAGGGAGAATCACCCCTCCACTTT. The V call is TRBV3-1 (or the pseudogene TRBV3-2), the J call TRBJ1-6; TRBD1 matches 7 bases. Germline V lookup: CDR1 LGHDT, CDR2 YNNKEL (reference sequence). There are 15 residues in the CDR3. The trim removed 3 bases at V and 10 bases at J, leaving 9 bases unmatched.